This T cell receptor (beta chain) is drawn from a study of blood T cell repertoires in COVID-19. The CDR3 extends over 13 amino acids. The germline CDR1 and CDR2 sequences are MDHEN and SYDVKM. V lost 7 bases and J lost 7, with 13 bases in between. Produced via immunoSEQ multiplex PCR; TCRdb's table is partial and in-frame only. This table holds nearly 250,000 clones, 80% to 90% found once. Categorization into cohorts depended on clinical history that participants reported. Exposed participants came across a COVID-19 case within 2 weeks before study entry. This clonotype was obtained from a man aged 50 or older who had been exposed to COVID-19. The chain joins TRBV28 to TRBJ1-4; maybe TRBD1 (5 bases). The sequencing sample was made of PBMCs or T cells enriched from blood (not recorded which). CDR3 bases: TGTGCCAGCACCCTGCCCGGGGGTGAAAAACTGTTTTTT. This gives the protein CASTLPGGEKLFF. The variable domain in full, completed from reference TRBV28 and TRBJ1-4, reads DVKVTQSSRYLVKRTGEKVFLECVQDMDHENMFWYRQDPGLGLRLIYFSYDVKMKEKGDIPEGYSVSREKKERFSLILESASTNQTSMYLCASTLPGGEKLFFGSGTQLSVL.